The 31 T cell receptor beta chains presented below share a single source sample, sequenced in a study of cytomegalovirus exposure and HLA in healthy donors. In the PCR, 60 Vbeta and 13 Jbeta primers were used. Produced via immunoSEQ multiplex PCR; TCRdb's table is partial and in-frame only. The data contain 180,000 or so clones, just under 80% of them singletons. Sequenced: PBMCs. Receptors originate from a female donor in good health and CMV-seronegative.

The chain is built from TRBV4-1 and TRBJ1-5; the D gene is possibly TRBD1 (5 bases). Germline V gene lookup returns CDR1 MGHRA and CDR2 YSYEKL. V was pared by 5 bases and J by 4 bases, with 12 bases between. The CDR3 is 14 amino acids. The CDR3, as DNA: TGCGCCAGCAGCAATACAGGACGAAATCAGCCCCAGCATTTT. This gives the protein CASSNTGRNQPQHF.

The rearrangement joins TRBV6-6 to TRBJ1-2; 10 nucleotides agree with TRBD1. The V gene's germline CDR1 is MNHNY and CDR2 SVGAGI (reference sequence). V lost 5 bases to trimming and J lost 7 bases; unmatched junction nucleotides: 10. The CDR3 has 15 amino acids. The CDR3 is CASSLGPGQGSGYTF. In DNA form, the CDR3 reads TGTGCCAGCAGTCTAGGCCCGGGACAGGGGTCTGGCTACACCTTC.

A note on this clone: In the same sample, other DNA sequences code for this CDR3. The chain uses TRBV5-1 and TRBJ2-7; 9 bases are a match to TRBD1. The CDR3 has 14 residues. The V segment lost 0 bases and the J segment 2 bases; nucleotides outside the gene matches: 0. CDR1 and CDR2 (germline): SGHRS, YFSETQ. CDR3 in DNA: TGCGCCAGCAGCTTGGGACAGGGGGCCTACGAGCAGTACTTC. This sequence encodes CASSLGQGAYEQYF.

The chain employs TRBV11-3 and TRBJ2-3; unclear D gene. V was shortened by 0 bases and J by 3 bases, with 10 bases between the two germline ends. Germline V CDR1 and CDR2: SGHNT, YENEEA. This CDR3 has 15 residues. This chain's CDR3 is CASSLDVTNTDTQYF. The CDR3, as DNA: TGTGCCAGCAGCTTAGACGTGACAAATACAGATACGCAGTATTTT.

This chain links TRBV5-1 with TRBJ2-3; 9 positions match TRBD2. CDR3 length: 16 amino acids. The V segment lost 2 bases and the J segment 0 bases; nucleotides outside the gene matches: 4. Germline assignment: CDR1 SGHRS and CDR2 YFSETQ. The CDR3 protein is CASSLTSGPSTDTQYF. For the CDR3, the DNA is TGCGCCAGCAGCTTAACTAGCGGGCCTAGCACAGATACGCAGTATTTT. The full variable domain, its missing parts supplied by reference TRBV5-1 and TRBJ2-3, is KAGVTQTPRYLIKTRGQQVTLSCSPISGHRSVSWYQQTPGQGLQFLFEYFSETQRNKGNFPGRFSGRQFSNSRSEMNVSTLELGDSALYLCASSLTSGPSTDTQYFGPGTRLTVL.

The chain uses TRBV11-3 and TRBJ2-1; no firm D call. The germline V gene has CDR1 SGHNT and CDR2 YENEEA. Deletions cut 1 base from V and 2 bases from J, with 12 bases between. CDR3 length: 16 residues. The CDR3 DNA follows: TGTGCCAGCAGCTTAGGGGTTAGGCTAGCCTACAATGAGCAGTTCTTC. This sequence encodes CASSLGVRLAYNEQFF.

The chain joins TRBV27 to TRBJ2-3; D perhaps matches TRBD2 (6 bases). With 7 bases removed from V and 1 base from J, the gap between germline ends came to 18 bases. CDR1 and CDR2 from the germline V gene are MNHEY and SMNVEV (reference sequence). This CDR3 has 16 amino acids. As DNA, the CDR3 is TGTGCCAGCACCCACCGAGGGTGGAGGGGCACAGATACGCAGTATTTT. It codes for CASTHRGWRGTDTQYF.

This chain uses TRBV19 with TRBJ1-1; D is ambiguous. Trimming took 6 bases from V and 1 from J, leaving 6 bases between them. The germline gives CDR1 LNHDA, CDR2 SQIVND (reference sequence). This CDR3 has 12 residues. Here the CDR3 DNA reads TGTGCCAGTAGCTCGGGGAACACTGAAGCTTTCTTT. This codes for CASSSGNTEAFF.

The sample holds one count of this clone. The V gene is TRBV7-2, the J gene TRBJ2-7; TRBD1 aligns across 7 bases. Germline-derived CDR1 and CDR2 are SGHTA and FQGNSA. The CDR3 is 13 residues long. The J segment lost 3 bases and the V segment lost 6 bases, leaving 5 bases of the junction unmatched. DNA of the CDR3: TGTGCCAGCAGGGAGACAGGGCGCTACGAGCAGTACTTC. It yields the protein CASRETGRYEQYF.

V usage is TRBV6-5 and J usage is TRBJ2-4; 9 bases are a match to TRBD2. The CDR3 is 15 residues long. V lost 8 bases, J lost 0 bases, and 5 bases stayed unmatched. The germline V gene has CDR1 MNHEY and CDR2 SVGAGI. In DNA, the CDR3 is TGTGCCAGCGCTACTAGCGGGCTAGCCAAAAACATTCAGTACTTC. Residues: CASATSGLAKNIQYF.

The gene calls are TRBV18 and TRBJ2-7; no definite D call. CDR1 and CDR2 from the germline V gene are KGHSH and LQKENI. The CDR3 covers 13 residues. The germline V and J ends were trimmed by 6 bases and 4 bases, with 13 bases remaining between them. CDR3 in amino acids: CASSPSITYEQYF. CDR3 nucleotides: TGTGCCAGCTCTCCCTCCATTACTTACGAGCAGTACTTC.

The chain joins TRBV6-1 to TRBJ1-5, with 7 bases identical to TRBD1. Germline lookup yields CDR1 MNHNS and CDR2 SASEGT. CDR3 length: 14 residues. V trimming: 4 bases; J trimming: 2 bases; junction bases outside the gene matches: 2. In nucleotides, the CDR3 is TGTGCCAGCAGTGTCACAGGGGGCAATCAGCCCCAGCATTTT. Its protein product is CASSVTGGNQPQHF.

The chain couples TRBV5-1 to TRBJ2-7, with 13 nucleotides matching TRBD2. V gave up 1 base and J gave up 4 bases; unmatched junction bases: 5. The CDR3 is 16 residues long. The germline gives CDR1 SGHRS, CDR2 YFSETQ. CDR3 protein: CASSLTSGGVTYEQYF. The CDR3 nucleotides are TGCGCCAGCAGCTTGACTAGCGGGGGGGTAACGTACGAGCAGTACTTC.

The gene calls are TRBV5-1 and TRBJ1-2, with D perhaps TRBD1 (6 bases). CDR3 size: 14 residues. With 0 bases removed from V and 4 bases from J, the gap between germline ends came to 10 bases. CDR1 is SGHRS and CDR2 is YFSETQ in the germline V gene. The CDR3 nucleotides read TGCGCCAGCAGCTTGGATAGGGGGGGCTATGGCTACACCTTC. This translates into CASSLDRGGYGYTF.

The V call is TRBV5-4, the J call TRBJ1-2; D is possibly TRBD1 (5 bases). The germline gives CDR1 SGHNT, CDR2 YYREEE (reference sequence). V lost 7 bases to trimming and J lost 6 bases, with 16 bases between them. This CDR3 has 13 amino acids. The CDR3 reads CASSRRGLDGYTF. DNA of the CDR3: TGTGCCAGCTCACGAAGGGGTTTAGATGGCTACACCTTC.

This clone was detected only a few times. The V call is TRBV29-1, the J call TRBJ1-1; D is undetermined. Germline values: CDR1 SQVTM, CDR2 ANQGSEA. Trimming took off 7 bases at V and 1 base at J, with 13 bases between the two ends. The CDR3 has 13 residues. The DNA for the CDR3 is TGCAGCGCATCCTTGCGGCCGAACACTGAAGCTTTCTTT. Translated, it gives CSASLRPNTEAFF.

The V call is TRBV7-3, the J call TRBJ2-1; 7 nucleotides line up with TRBD2. Trimming removed 5 bases from V and 8 bases from J; junction bases left unmatched: 9. Germline V gene sequence: CDR1 SGHTA, CDR2 FQGTGA. CDR3 length: 14 amino acids. The CDR3: CASSLGGTSHEQFF. The CDR3 nucleotides read TGTGCCAGCAGCCTCGGGGGGACTTCACATGAGCAGTTCTTC. The full variable domain, its missing parts supplied by reference TRBV7-3 and TRBJ2-1, is GAGVSQTPSNKVTEKGKYVELRCDPISGHTALYWYRQSLGQGPEFLIYFQGTGAADDSGLPNDRFFAVRPEGSVSTLKIQRTERGDSAVYLCASSLGGTSHEQFFGPGTRLTVL.

V and J are TRBV14 and TRBJ2-3; unclear D gene. The CDR3 loop spans 14 amino acids. Germline V gives CDR1 SGHDN, CDR2 FVKESK. V was clipped by 3 bases and J by 4 bases, with 11 bases between them. The CDR3 DNA reads as TGTGCCAGCAGCCATCGATACACACCAGATACGCAGTATTTT. Its protein is CASSHRYTPDTQYF.

This chain uses TRBV7-9 with TRBJ2-1; D is unclear. Per germline, CDR1 SEHNR and CDR2 FQNEAQ (reference sequence). Between the trimmed V and J ends, which lost 5 bases and 15 bases, there was a span of 17 bases. This CDR3 spans 12 amino acids. The CDR3 here is CASSPPGGYLFF. The CDR3, as DNA: TGTGCCAGCAGCCCCCCAGGTGGGTATCTGTTCTTC.

The V and J genes are TRBV6-6 and TRBJ2-3; 9 positions agree with TRBD1. Germline-derived CDR1 and CDR2 are MNHNY and SVGAGI (reference sequence). CDR3 length equals 16 residues. J lost 3 bases, V lost 5 bases, and 9 bases had no gene match. The CDR3 is CASSRPRGQGTDTQYF. CDR3 sequence (DNA): TGTGCCAGCAGTCGGCCTCGCGGACAGGGGACAGATACGCAGTATTTT.

The chain links TRBV21-1 to TRBJ1-4; the table's D gene call, TRBD1, was not cross checked with the DNA. TRBV21-1 has pseudogene status. CDR3 length equals 17 residues. In DNA, the CDR3 is TGTGCCACCGGGCCCCGGGACAGGGATTGCACTAATGAAAAACTGTTTTTT. Amino acid sequence: CATGPRDRDCTNEKLFF.

The chain employs TRBV2 and TRBJ2-1; 7 nucleotides line up with TRBD1. The length of the CDR3 is 16 residues. Germline lookup yields CDR1 SNHLY and CDR2 FYNNEI. J was trimmed by 8 bases and V by 1 base; bases with no gene match: 11. The CDR3 here is CASSEDLAGGRDEQFF. The CDR3 coding sequence is TGTGCCAGCAGTGAAGATTTGGCAGGGGGTCGCGATGAGCAGTTCTTC.

This sequence joins TRBV27 and TRBJ2-1; tentatively, D is TRBD1 (6 bases). This CDR3 spans 15 amino acids. CDR1 is MNHEY and CDR2 is SMNVEV in the germline V gene (reference sequence). With 8 bases removed from V and 7 bases from J, the gap between germline ends came to 21 bases. CDR3 DNA sequence: TGTGCCAGCGCCTTTGGGACAACAGGGAGTAATGAGCAGTTCTTC. Protein sequence: CASAFGTTGSNEQFF.

This chain joins TRBV5-1 and TRBJ1-1; D not certain. The CDR3 sequence is 14 residues long. V was clipped by 0 bases and J by 2 bases, with 8 bases between them. Germline V lookup: CDR1 SGHRS, CDR2 YFSETQ. The CDR3 loop reads CASSLGVANTEAFF. Here the CDR3 DNA reads TGCGCCAGCAGCTTGGGGGTAGCAAACACTGAAGCTTTCTTT.

The chain is built from TRBV11-1 and TRBJ1-2; 7 nucleotides match TRBD1. The CDR3 contains 16 residues. The ends lost 5 bases at V and 4 bases at J; junction bases unmatched: 13. Germline lookup yields CDR1 SGHAT and CDR2 FQDESV (reference sequence). The CDR3 DNA reads as TGTGCCAGCAGCCCCACCGACAGGGAGACTTCCTATGGCTACACCTTC. It specifies CASSPTDRETSYGYTF. Together with reference TRBV11-1 and TRBJ1-2, the CDR3 gives the full variable domain: EAEVAQSPRYKITEKSQAVAFWCDPISGHATLYWYRQILGQGPELLVQFQDESVVDDSQLPKDRFSAERLKGVDSTLKIQPAELGDSAMYLCASSPTDRETSYGYTFGSGTRLTVV.

The chain combines TRBV6-5 with TRBJ2-1; D not resolved. Per the germline V gene, CDR1 is MNHEY and CDR2 is SVGAGI. This CDR3 region has 13 residues. With 1 base removed from V and 5 bases from J, the gap between germline ends came to 6 bases. CDR3 DNA sequence: TGTGCCAGCAGTTACTTGTTTAACAATGAGCAGTTCTTC. Protein: CASSYLFNNEQFF.

The rearrangement uses TRBV19 and TRBJ2-6, with D tentatively TRBD2 (5 bases). The CDR3 length is 17 residues. CDR1 and CDR2 from the germline V gene are LNHDA and SQIVND (reference sequence). V was shortened by 2 bases and J by 1 base, with 12 bases between the two germline ends. Written as DNA, the CDR3 is TGTGCCAGTAGTATAATCGGGGTGACTTCTGGGGCCAACGTCCTGACTTTC. This translates into CASSIIGVTSGANVLTF. Combining the CDR3 with reference TRBV19 and TRBJ2-6 gives the whole variable domain DGGITQSPKYLFRKEGQNVTLSCEQNLNHDAMYWYRQDPGQGLRLIYYSQIVNDFQKGDIAEGYSVSREKKESFPLTVTSAQKNPTAFYLCASSIIGVTSGANVLTFGAGSRLTVL.

The chain has TRBV2 and TRBJ1-4, with 11 bases identical to TRBD1. The CDR3 has 15 amino acids. V lost 6 bases, J lost 6 bases, and 6 bases stayed unmatched. Germline CDR1 reads SNHLY; CDR2 reads FYNNEI. The CDR3 loop is CASREDRGRDEKLFF. Here the CDR3 DNA reads TGTGCCAGCAGGGAGGACAGGGGGCGAGATGAAAAACTGTTTTTT.

The chain couples TRBV6-5 to TRBJ2-1; 12 bases are shared with TRBD2. CDR1 MNHEY and CDR2 SVGAGI come from the germline V gene. The CDR3 sequence is 16 residues long. The V and J ends lost 3 bases and 2 bases, in that order; junction bases with no gene match: 2. Here the CDR3 reads CASSYRTSGAYNEQFF. The CDR3 DNA reads as TGTGCCAGCAGTTATAGGACTAGCGGGGCCTACAATGAGCAGTTCTTC.

This clone was recorded a few times. V gene TRBV27 combines with J gene TRBJ2-7, with a weak D call TRBD1 (6 bases). The germline V and J ends were trimmed by 5 bases and 2 bases, with 10 bases remaining between them. Germline V gene data show CDR1 as MNHEY and CDR2 as SMNVEV (reference sequence). The CDR3 sequence is 13 residues long. The CDR3 is CASSQGLAYEQYF. DNA for the CDR3: TGTGCCAGCAGTCAGGGGCTGGCCTACGAGCAGTACTTC.

The rearrangement uses TRBV7-9 and TRBJ1-1; D may be TRBD1 (5 bases). Germline V lookup: CDR1 SEHNR, CDR2 FQNEAQ (reference sequence). V was clipped by 4 bases and J by 3 bases, with 12 bases between them. The CDR3 is made up of 14 amino acids. CDR3 sequence reads: CASSSAAGYTEAFF. DNA for the CDR3: TGTGCCAGCAGCTCCGCCGCAGGGTACACTGAAGCTTTCTTT.